These 30 T cell receptor beta chains came from one sample sequenced in a study of cytomegalovirus exposure and HLA in healthy donors (dated by TCRdb to 2015 to 2018). Library preparation used the immunoSEQ multiplex PCR assay. For the multiplex PCR, a mixture combining 60 forward primers for TCR Vbeta segments and 13 reverse primers for TCR Jbeta segments was used. TCRdb holds this immuneACCESS table with in-frame rearrangements only. Some clones are missing; in checked studies, unresolved V genes explain under half, and the rest has no known cause. Counted in this sample were around 97,000 clones; more than 75% of them appeared once. Jointly, the top ten make up about 9.3% of the sample. The source material was PBMCs. These receptor sequences come from a woman aged 18 to 35 in good health and CMV-seropositive.

The V and J genes are TRBV2 and TRBJ2-7; 8 bases fit TRBD2. Looked up from germline, CDR1 is SNHLY and CDR2 is FYNNEI. Germline trimming cut 1 base from V and 5 bases from J; bases unmatched to any gene: 10. CDR3 length: 16 amino acids. The DNA of the CDR3 is TGTGCCAGCAGTGAAGAGGGCGGGGGGCCAGGCGACGAGCAGTACTTC. Amino acid sequence: CASSEEGGGPGDEQYF.

The chain employs TRBV5-1 and TRBJ2-7; the D gene is possibly TRBD1 (6 bases). This CDR3 spans 14 amino acids. From germline, CDR1 is SGHRS and CDR2 YFSETQ. V dropped 0 bases and J dropped 4 bases, with 11 bases sitting between them. The CDR3 DNA reads as TGCGCCAGCAGCTTGGCCCGGGACAAATACGAGCAGTACTTC. Translated, it gives CASSLARDKYEQYF.

The chain links TRBV6-5 to TRBJ1-5; 9 nucleotides line up with TRBD1. Germline CDR1 reads MNHEY; CDR2 reads SVGAGI. After removal of 2 bases from V and 2 bases from J, the junction contained 4 bases not matched to a gene. The CDR3 contains 16 residues. The CDR3 DNA sequence: TGTGCCAGCAGTTACAGCCGGGACAGGGGCAATCAGCCCCAGCATTTT. It encodes CASSYSRDRGNQPQHF.

The chain links TRBV9 to TRBJ2-7, with D possibly TRBD1 on 6 matching bases. Germline CDR1 is SGDLS and CDR2 is YYNGEE. This CDR3 spans 14 amino acids. Trimming took 0 bases from V and 1 from J, leaving 8 bases between them. The DNA of the CDR3 is TGTGCCAGCAGCGTAGTTGGACAGTCCTACGAGCAGTACTTC. Translating it yields CASSVVGQSYEQYF.

The J gene is TRBJ1-2, the V gene TRBV2; 7 bases line up with TRBD1. The CDR3 contains 15 residues. Germline trimming cut 2 bases from V and 0 bases from J; bases unmatched to any gene: 3. Germline CDR1 is SNHLY and CDR2 is FYNNEI. CDR3 protein: CASSEIQGSNYGYTF. The DNA for the CDR3 is TGTGCCAGCAGTGAAATACAGGGGTCTAACTATGGCTACACCTTC. The entire variable domain, with the rest obtained from reference TRBV2 and TRBJ1-2, is as follows: EPEVTQTPSHQVTQMGQEVILRCVPISNHLYFYWYRQILGQKVEFLVSFYNNEISEKSEIFDDQFSVERPDGSNFTLKIRSTKLEDSAMYFCASSEIQGSNYGYTFGSGTRLTVV.

The CDR3 bases are TGTGCCAGCACCTCTTTGACAGGGGGCGGTCAGCCCCAGCATTTT. Amino acids: CASTSLTGGGQPQHF. The rearrangement uses TRBV28 and TRBJ1-5, with TRBD1 matching 10 bases. Germline-derived CDR1 and CDR2 are MDHEN and SYDVKM. V gave up 7 bases and J gave up 6 bases; unmatched junction bases: 9. CDR3 length: 15 amino acids.

The chain joins TRBV4-3 to TRBJ2-7, with TRBD2 matching over 11 bases. The length of the CDR3 is 14 residues. After removal of 3 bases from V and 3 bases from J, the junction contained 1 base not matched to a gene. Germline lookup yields CDR1 LGHNA and CDR2 YSLEER. CDR3 nucleotide sequence: TGCGCCAGCAGCCACGGGACTAGCGGCTACGAGCAGTACTTC. Its translation is CASSHGTSGYEQYF.

The chain recombines TRBV7-6 with TRBJ2-7; 7 bases map to TRBD1. The V and J ends lost 1 base and 4 bases, in that order; junction bases with no gene match: 4. Germline V lookup: CDR1 SGHVS, CDR2 FNYEAQ. This CDR3 has 14 residues. The CDR3 loop reads CASSLGGGVYEQYF. As DNA, the CDR3 is TGTGCCAGCAGCTTAGGAGGGGGCGTATACGAGCAGTACTTC.

This chain uses TRBV7-9 with TRBJ2-5; 12 nucleotides match TRBD1. Trimming removed 5 bases from V and 5 bases from J; junction bases left unmatched: 9. This CDR3 is 16 amino acids long. Per the germline V gene, CDR1 is SEHNR and CDR2 is FQNEAQ (reference sequence). CDR3 nucleotides: TGTGCCAGCAGCAACCCGGGACAGGGGGCTGTCGAGACCCAGTACTTC. Translated, it gives CASSNPGQGAVETQYF.

The chain is built from TRBV27 and TRBJ2-1; D is undetermined. There are 12 residues in the CDR3. The germline V gene encodes CDR1 MNHEY and CDR2 SMNVEV (reference sequence). V lost 9 bases and J lost 7, with 13 bases in between. CDR3 coding DNA: TGTGCCAGTGGAGTGCGTAGGAATGAGCAGTTCTTC. Residues: CASGVRRNEQFF.

This rearrangement joins TRBV18 to TRBJ2-7, with 10 bases that match TRBD2. Germline V gives CDR1 KGHSH, CDR2 LQKENI. The V and J ends lost 7 bases and 1 base, in that order; junction bases with no gene match: 10. The CDR3 has 16 residues. The CDR3 nucleotides read TGTGCCAGCTTCAGGGGCCTAGCGGGGGTGTCCTACGAGCAGTACTTC. This gives the protein CASFRGLAGVSYEQYF.

DNA for the CDR3: TGTGCCAGCAGTTACGAGCGGGTACGAGCTTTCTTT. Amino acid sequence: CASSYERVRAFF. The chain carries TRBV5-4 and TRBJ1-1, with D uncertain. This CDR3 has 12 amino acids. Germline CDR1 reads SGHNT; CDR2 reads YYREEE (reference sequence). Trimming took 5 bases from V and 10 from J, leaving 15 bases between them.

V gene TRBV2 combines with J gene TRBJ2-2; 8 positions match TRBD1. The CDR3 spans 15 residues. The ends lost 4 bases at V and 3 bases at J; junction bases unmatched: 4. CDR1 is SNHLY, CDR2 FYNNEI, per germline. CDR3 sequence reads: CASSGQGWDTGELFF. The CDR3 bases are TGTGCCAGCAGTGGACAGGGGTGGGACACCGGGGAGCTGTTTTTT.

The rearrangement joins TRBV11-2 to TRBJ2-7; TRBD1 aligns across 10 bases. V lost 4 bases and J lost 2; bases outside the gene matches: 14. In germline, CDR1 is SGHAT, CDR2 FQNNGV. The length of the CDR3 is 18 residues. The CDR3, as DNA: TGTGCCAGCAGCTGGAGGACAGGGGGGCACGCTGTTCCCTACGAGCAGTACTTC. It encodes CASSWRTGGHAVPYEQYF. The whole variable domain, remainder taken from reference TRBV11-2 and TRBJ2-7, is EAGVAQSPRYKIIEKRQSVAFWCNPISGHATLYWYQQILGQGPKLLIQFQNNGVVDDSQLPKDRFSAERLKGVDSTLKIQPAKLEDSAVYLCASSWRTGGHAVPYEQYFGPGTRLTVT.

The chain joins TRBV25-1 to TRBJ1-5; weak D call: TRBD1 (6 bases). Germline V gives CDR1 MGHDK, CDR2 SYGVNS. Trimming stripped 5 bases from V and 5 bases from J, with 13 bases between. CDR3 length: 14 amino acids. CDR3 coding DNA: TGTGCCAGCAGTCCAGGACAGACGGATCAGCCCCAGCATTTT. Protein product: CASSPGQTDQPQHF.

V is TRBV5-5 and J is TRBJ2-5; possible D gene TRBD2, 6 bases. This CDR3 is 13 amino acids long. The germline gives CDR1 SGHKS, CDR2 YYEKEE (reference sequence). Trimming removed 6 bases from V and 4 bases from J, with 13 bases in between. The DNA of the CDR3 is TGTGCCAGCACCCATGGGACTGTAGAGACCCAGTACTTC. This gives the protein CASTHGTVETQYF.

The V and J genes are TRBV5-6 and TRBJ1-4, with 8 bases lining up with TRBD1. The CDR3 sequence is 15 residues long. The J segment lost 6 bases and the V segment lost 0 bases, leaving 4 bases of the junction unmatched. Germline-derived CDR1 and CDR2 are SGHDT and YYEEEE. The CDR3 loop reads CASSLDGRGHEKLFF. The CDR3 DNA reads TGTGCCAGCAGCTTGGATGGCAGGGGGCATGAAAAACTGTTTTTT.

The CDR3 nucleotides read TGTGCCAGCAGCTTATTGGTACAGGGTAAGGGCTCACCCCTCCACTTT. It is translated as CASSLLVQGKGSPLHF. The V call is TRBV7-8, the J call TRBJ1-6; D is perhaps TRBD1 (6 bases). V lost 2 bases, J lost 10 bases, and 18 bases lay in between. Germline loops: CDR1 SGHVS, CDR2 FQNEAQ. The CDR3 spans 16 residues.

The chain recombines TRBV2 with TRBJ2-5; D is perhaps TRBD2 (6 bases). Germline CDR1 SNHLY, CDR2 FYNNEI. The germline V and J ends were trimmed by 5 bases and 5 bases, with 21 bases remaining between them. This CDR3 comprises 16 residues. CDR3 sequence (DNA): TGTGCCAGCAGTTCTAGGGCGGGGAGAAGTATGGAGACCCAGTACTTC. This codes for CASSSRAGRSMETQYF.

The V call is TRBV4-1, the J call TRBJ1-5; D is unresolved. CDR1 is MGHRA and CDR2 is YSYEKL in the germline V gene. The CDR3 is made up of 14 amino acids. V dropped 0 bases and J dropped 4 bases, with 7 bases sitting between them. The CDR3 region has the DNA TGCGCCAGCAGCCAAGAAGCGTGGAATCAGCCCCAGCATTTT. Residues: CASSQEAWNQPQHF.

The J gene is TRBJ2-1, the V gene TRBV7-6; D may be TRBD1 (5 bases). V lost 2 bases and J lost 4, with 12 bases in between. This CDR3 is 15 amino acids long. In germline, CDR1 is SGHVS, CDR2 FNYEAQ. CDR3 DNA: TGTGCCAGCAGCTTAAACAGACAGTTATACAATGAGCAGTTCTTC. Amino acid sequence: CASSLNRQLYNEQFF. Combining the CDR3 with reference TRBV7-6 and TRBJ2-1 gives the whole variable domain GAGVSQSPRYKVTKRGQDVALRCDPISGHVSLYWYRQALGQGPEFLTYFNYEAQQDKSGLPNDRFSAERPEGSISTLTIQRTEQRDSAMYRCASSLNRQLYNEQFFGPGTRLTVL.

The chain is built from TRBV28 and TRBJ2-7, with D tentatively TRBD2 (6 bases). This CDR3 is built from 15 residues. The V and J ends lost 2 bases and 4 bases respectively, with 15 bases between them. Germline lookup yields CDR1 MDHEN and CDR2 SYDVKM. CDR3 DNA sequence: TGTGCCAGCAGTTTAGGGGGGATAGCTCAATACGAGCAGTACTTC. It codes for CASSLGGIAQYEQYF.

The chain combines TRBV28 with TRBJ2-6; D may be TRBD2 (5 bases). The CDR3 has 15 amino acids. Germline lookup yields CDR1 MDHEN and CDR2 SYDVKM. Trimming stripped 6 bases from V and 0 bases from J, with 9 bases between. The CDR3 DNA follows: TGTGCCAGCAGCCGGACTTCCTCTGGGGCCAACGTCCTGACTTTC. It codes for CASSRTSSGANVLTF.

This chain joins TRBV2 and TRBJ1-1; unclear D gene. This CDR3 has 14 amino acids. V shed 4 bases and J shed 0 bases, with 9 bases lying between them. Germline V gene lookup returns CDR1 SNHLY and CDR2 FYNNEI. CDR3 sequence (DNA): TGTGCCAGCAGTGGGTCAGTCATGAACACTGAAGCTTTCTTT. Its translation is CASSGSVMNTEAFF.

J is TRBJ2-7 and V is TRBV2; 11 positions agree with TRBD2. The trim removed 6 bases at V and 2 bases at J, leaving 6 bases unmatched. The CDR3 runs 15 residues. CDR1 SNHLY and CDR2 FYNNEI come from the germline V gene. The CDR3 is CASRPGLAGTYEQYF. CDR3 DNA sequence: TGTGCCAGCAGGCCCGGACTAGCGGGCACCTACGAGCAGTACTTC.

The chain joins TRBV6-1 to TRBJ1-2; possible D gene TRBD1, 6 bases. Germline V lookup: CDR1 MNHNS, CDR2 SASEGT. The V end was cut by 7 bases, the J end by 3 bases, with 15 bases between. This CDR3 is 14 amino acids long. In nucleotides, the CDR3 is TGTGCCAGCATTAGTACAGGGTTTTACTATGGCTACACCTTC. Residues: CASISTGFYYGYTF.

The chain employs TRBV30 and TRBJ1-2; a possible D gene is TRBD1 (5 bases). The V gene lost 3 bases and the J gene lost 7 bases, with 12 bases spanning the gap. Germline loops: CDR1 GTSNPN, CDR2 SVGIG (reference sequence). The CDR3 spans 12 residues. CDR3 protein: CAWSGGAGGYTF. CDR3 DNA sequence: TGTGCCTGGAGCGGGGGTGCGGGTGGCTACACCTTC.

This clone came up a few times. The J gene is TRBJ2-2, the V gene TRBV5-1, with 10 bases matching TRBD1. Unmatched junction bases numbered 6, after V lost 5 bases and J lost 5 bases. CDR1 is SGHRS, CDR2 YFSETQ, per germline. The CDR3 consists of 15 residues. CDR3: CASSTGQGQTGELFF. The CDR3 bases are TGCGCCAGCAGTACGGGACAGGGGCAGACCGGGGAGCTGTTTTTT.

The chain couples TRBV30 to TRBJ2-1; 13 nucleotides line up with TRBD2. Germline lookup yields CDR1 GTSNPN and CDR2 SVGIG (reference sequence). The CDR3 contains 18 residues. V gave up 0 bases and J gave up 8 bases; unmatched junction bases: 13. CDR3 DNA sequence: TGTGCCTGGAGTGTGACCGACCGAGGGACTAGCGGGAACCATGAGCAGTTCTTC. Translating it yields CAWSVTDRGTSGNHEQFF.

The chain carries TRBV5-4 and TRBJ1-1; tentative D call: TRBD1 (5 bases). This CDR3 has 15 residues. CDR1 is SGHNT and CDR2 is YYREEE in the germline V gene (reference sequence). Trimming stripped 2 bases from V and 3 bases from J, with 14 bases between. CDR3 nucleotide sequence: TGTGCCAGCAGCTTACAGGACGGTTTGTACACTGAAGCTTTCTTT. It is translated as CASSLQDGLYTEAFF.